What follows are 3 T cell receptor beta chains derived from one specimen sequenced in a study of blood T cells in healthy people across ages. For the second PCR, which ran for roughly 7 to 11 cycles, a sample-barcoded 5' primer and a J-beta primer mix were used. TCRdb processed the 5' RACE reads anew with MiXCR; each CDR3 protein has one entry. This table has 1.8 million or so distinct CDR3 sequences, about two fifths appearing once. Sample: blood. These receptors were taken from a human donor in good health.

This chain connects TRBV6-5 to TRBJ2-4; no reliable D call. Germline V lookup: CDR1 MNHEY, CDR2 SVGAGI. Trimming took off 2 bases at V and 13 bases at J, with 21 bases between the two ends. The CDR3 has 15 amino acids. The chain's CDR3 is CASSYVPQSAYGQYF. In DNA form, the CDR3 reads TGTGCCAGCAGTTACGTACCTCAATCGGCCTACGGGCAGTACTTC.

On this clonotype itself: The junction departs from germline at one end; a sequencing error may be responsible. The chain employs TRBV6-5 and TRBJ2-1, with a weak D call TRBD2 (6 bases). Germline assignment: CDR1 MNHEY and CDR2 SVGAGI. The CDR3 consists of 15 residues. CDR3 sequence: CASSYGGESCNEQFF. CDR3 nucleotide sequence: TGTGCCAGCAGTTACGGCGGGGAGTCCTGCAATGAGCAGTTCTTC.

The gene calls are TRBV28 and TRBJ2-4; TRBD1 matches 8 bases. The J segment lost 15 bases and the V segment lost 2 bases, leaving 3 bases of the junction unmatched. Germline values: CDR1 MDHEN, CDR2 SYDVKM. CDR3 length: 11 residues. Written as DNA, the CDR3 is TGTGCCAGCAGTTTAACGGGACAGGCGTACTTC. Amino acid sequence: CASSLTGQAYF.